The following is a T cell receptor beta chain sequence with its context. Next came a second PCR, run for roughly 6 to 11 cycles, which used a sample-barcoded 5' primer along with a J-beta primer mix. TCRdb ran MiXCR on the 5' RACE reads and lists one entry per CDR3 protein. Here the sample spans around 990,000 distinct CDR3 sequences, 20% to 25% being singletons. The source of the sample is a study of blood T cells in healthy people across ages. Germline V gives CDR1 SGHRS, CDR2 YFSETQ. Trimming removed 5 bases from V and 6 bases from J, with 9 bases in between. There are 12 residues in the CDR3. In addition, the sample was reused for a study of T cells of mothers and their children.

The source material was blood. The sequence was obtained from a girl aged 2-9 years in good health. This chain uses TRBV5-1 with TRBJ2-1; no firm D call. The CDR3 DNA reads TGCGCCAGCAGGGGGTTAGTCAATGAGCAGTTCTTC. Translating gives CASRGLVNEQFF.